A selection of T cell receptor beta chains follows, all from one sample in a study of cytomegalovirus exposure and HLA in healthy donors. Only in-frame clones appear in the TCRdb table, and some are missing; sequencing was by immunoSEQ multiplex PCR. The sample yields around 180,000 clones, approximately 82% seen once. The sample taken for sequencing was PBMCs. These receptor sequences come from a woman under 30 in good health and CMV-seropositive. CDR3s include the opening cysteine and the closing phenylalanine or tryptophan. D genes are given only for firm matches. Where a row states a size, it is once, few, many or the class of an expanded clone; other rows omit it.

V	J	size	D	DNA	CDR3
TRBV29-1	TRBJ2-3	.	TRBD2	TGCAGCGTTGTAGCGGGAACGCAGTATTTT	CSVVAGTQYF
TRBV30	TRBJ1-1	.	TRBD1	TGTGCCTGGGCAACCGGGACAGGGGAGGGGAACACTGAAGCTTTCTTT	CAWATGTGEGNTEAFF
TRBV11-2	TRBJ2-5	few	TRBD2	TGTGCCAGCAGCTTGGGGGCACTAGCGGGGCAAGAGACCCAGTACTTC	CASSLGALAGQETQYF
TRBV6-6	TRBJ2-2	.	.	TGTGCCAGCAGTTACACGGATTTGCCGGGTTCGAAGCTGTTTTTT	CASSYTDLPGSKLFF
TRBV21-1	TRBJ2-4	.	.	TGTGCCAGCAGCAAACCCCAGGGACTAGCCAAAAACATTCAGTACTTC	CASSKPQGLAKNIQYF
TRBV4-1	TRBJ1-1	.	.	TGCGCCAGCAGCCAAGGCTATGAAGCTTTCTTT	CASSQGYEAFF
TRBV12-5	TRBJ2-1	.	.	TGTGCTAGTGGTCCCCCAGGGGCCCGCTACAATGAGCAGTTCTTC	CASGPPGARYNEQFF
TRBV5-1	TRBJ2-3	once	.	TGCGCCAGCAGCTTCCAACAAGCGGGCACAGATACGCAGTATTTT	CASSFQQAGTDTQYF
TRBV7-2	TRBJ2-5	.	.	TGTGCCAGCAGCATCCCTGGAGGATGGGAGACCCAGTACTTC	CASSIPGGWETQYF
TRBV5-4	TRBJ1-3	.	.	TGTGCCAGCAGAACTCAGGAGGGGAACACCATATATTTT	CASRTQEGNTIYF
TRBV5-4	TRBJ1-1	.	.	TGTGCCAGCAGCTTAATAAGTCAGGGGAACACTGAAGCTTTCTTT	CASSLISQGNTEAFF
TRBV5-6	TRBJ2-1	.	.	TGTGCCAGCAGCTCAACGACTCTATCGGGGTACAATGAGCAGTTCTTC	CASSSTTLSGYNEQFF
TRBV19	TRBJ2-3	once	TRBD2	TGTGCCAGTAGTATACTAGCGGGGGGCACAGATACGCAGTATTTT	CASSILAGGTDTQYF
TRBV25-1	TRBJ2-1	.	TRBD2	TGTGCCAGCAGTGCTACCCCCAGACTAGCGGGGGCATACAATGAGCAGTTCTTC	CASSATPRLAGAYNEQFF
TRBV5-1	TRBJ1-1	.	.	TGCGCCAGCAGCTACGGGACTGTGAACACTGAAGCTTTCTTT	CASSYGTVNTEAFF
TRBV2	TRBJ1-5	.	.	TGTGCCATGAACCCCGACAAGTATAGCAATCAGCCCCAGCATTTT	CAMNPDKYSNQPQHF
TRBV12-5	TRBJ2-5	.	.	TGTGCTAGTGGCCCCTTGGGGCATGAGACCCAGTACTTC	CASGPLGHETQYF
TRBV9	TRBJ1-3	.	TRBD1	TGTGCCAGCAGCGTAGCACAGGGGGCTGGAAACACCATATATTTT	CASSVAQGAGNTIYF
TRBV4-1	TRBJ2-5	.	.	TGCGCCAGCAGCCTAAAATCCAGGGAGACCCAGTACTTC	CASSLKSRETQYF
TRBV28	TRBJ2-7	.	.	TGTGCCAGCAGTCGACCGACTAGTCTAGGGCCCGAGCAGTACTTC	CASSRPTSLGPEQYF
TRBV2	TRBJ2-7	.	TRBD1	TGTGCCAGCAGTCACACATCCGGGACAGGGCCTATCGAGCAGTACTTC	CASSHTSGTGPIEQYF
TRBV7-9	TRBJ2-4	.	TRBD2	TGTGCCAGCAGCTTAGCAGCGGGGGCAAACATTCAGTACTTC	CASSLAAGANIQYF
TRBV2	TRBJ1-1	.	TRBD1	TGTGCCAGCACCCCCCAACAGGGGTGGACGACTGAAGCTTTCTTT	CASTPQQGWTTEAFF
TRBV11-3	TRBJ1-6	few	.	TGTGCCAGCAGCGCGGACAGAGCCTCCTATAATTCACCCCTCCACTTT	CASSADRASYNSPLHF
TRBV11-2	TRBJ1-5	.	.	TGTGCCAGCAGCTTAGGACAGGCCCAGCCCCAGCATTTT	CASSLGQAQPQHF
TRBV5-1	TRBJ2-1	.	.	TGCGCCAGCAGCTCGCGACTAGTCCACGCTGAGCAGTTCTTC	CASSSRLVHAEQFF
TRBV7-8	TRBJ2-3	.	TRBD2	TGTGCCAGCAGCCCTGGGACTAGTACGTTGGATACGCAGTATTTT	CASSPGTSTLDTQYF
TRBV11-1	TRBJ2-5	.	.	TGTGCCAGCAGTCTCGACGGGGAGATAATGGAGACCCAGTACTTC	CASSLDGEIMETQYF
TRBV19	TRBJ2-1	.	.	TGTGCCAGTAGTATGAGACTTTACAATGAGCAGTTCTTC	CASSMRLYNEQFF
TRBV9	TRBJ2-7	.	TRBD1	TGTGCCAGCAGCGTATCCGGGACAGTCTACGAGCAGTACTTC	CASSVSGTVYEQYF
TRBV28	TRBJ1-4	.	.	TGTGCCAGCATGGACACCCATGAAAAACTGTTTTTT	CASMDTHEKLFF
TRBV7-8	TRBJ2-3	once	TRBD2	TGTGCCAGCAGCTTACTAGCGGGGGAACAGTATTTT	CASSLLAGEQYF
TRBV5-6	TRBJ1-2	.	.	TGTGCCAGCAGCATATACAACCGGGCGGGTTGGTATGGCTACACCTTC	CASSIYNRAGWYGYTF
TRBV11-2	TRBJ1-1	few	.	TGTGCCAGCACAACATACGACGGACAGAACACTGAAGCTTTCTTT	CASTTYDGQNTEAFF
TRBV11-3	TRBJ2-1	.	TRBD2	TGTGCCAGCAGCTTAGGGGGACTAGCGAGGAGGGGCTACAATGAGCAGTTCTTC	CASSLGGLARRGYNEQFF
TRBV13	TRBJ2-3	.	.	TGTGCCAGCAGCTTAGGGCGGGGCCTAGATACGCAGTATTTT	CASSLGRGLDTQYF
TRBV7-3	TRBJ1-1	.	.	TGTGCCAGCAGCTTAGTAGGGAGGACTGAAGCTTTCTTT	CASSLVGRTEAFF
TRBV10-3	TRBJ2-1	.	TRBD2	TGTGCCATCAGTGAGTCCCCGACTAGCGGGGGCAACTACAATGAGCAGTTCTTC	CAISESPTSGGNYNEQFF
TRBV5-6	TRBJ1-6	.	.	TGTGCCAGCAGCCAAAATTCACCCCTCCACTTT	CASSQNSPLHF
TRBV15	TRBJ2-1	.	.	TGTGCCACCAGCACCCGACAGGAGAGCTCCTACAATGAGCAGTTCTTC	CATSTRQESSYNEQFF